The clone carrying this T cell receptor beta chain occurred many times. Individual cDNA molecules were tagged with unique molecular identifiers. TCRdb redid the calling of the 5' RACE reads with MiXCR, one entry per CDR3 protein. Of 25,000 to 30,000 distinct CDR3 sequences in the sample, approximately 5.4% were seen once. The data belong to a study of early T cells in non-severe SARS-CoV-2 infection. Study background: The chains were unpaired, and the sequenced material was bulk RNA from unsorted whole blood.

CDR1 is SGDLS and CDR2 is YYNGEE in the germline V gene. The CDR3 is made up of 13 amino acids. V lost 0 bases, J lost 11 bases, and 9 bases lay in between. Sequencing was done on a sample of whole blood. The chain has TRBV9 and TRBJ1-6, with D possibly matching TRBD1 (5 bases). The sequence was obtained from an adult who was a healthcare worker with PCR-confirmed SARS-CoV-2 infection or an uninfected control (not recorded which). CDR3 amino acids: CASSVETAAPLHF. The CDR3 DNA reads as TGTGCCAGCAGCGTAGAGACAGCGGCACCCCTCCACTTT.